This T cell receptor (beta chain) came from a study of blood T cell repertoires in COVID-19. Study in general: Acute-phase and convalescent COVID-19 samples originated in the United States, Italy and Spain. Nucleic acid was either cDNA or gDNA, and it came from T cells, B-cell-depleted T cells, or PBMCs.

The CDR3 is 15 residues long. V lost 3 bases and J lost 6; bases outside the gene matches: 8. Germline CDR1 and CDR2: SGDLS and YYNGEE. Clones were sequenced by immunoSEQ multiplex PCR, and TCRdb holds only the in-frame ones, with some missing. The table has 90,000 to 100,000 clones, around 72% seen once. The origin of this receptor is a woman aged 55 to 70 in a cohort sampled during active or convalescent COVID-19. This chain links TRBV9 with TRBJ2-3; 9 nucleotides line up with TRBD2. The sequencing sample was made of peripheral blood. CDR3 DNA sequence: TGTGCCAGCAGCGCGGGGGGAACTAGCGGGGATACGCAGTATTTT. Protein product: CASSAGGTSGDTQYF.